The TCR beta chain described here comes from a study of cytomegalovirus exposure and HLA in healthy donors. Vbeta (60) and Jbeta (13) primers were used in the PCR. As originally analysed: Unique TCR beta chains numbered around 75 million in a later analysis, with roughly 10 million shared. The table came from immunoSEQ multiplex PCR; TCRdb's copy has only in-frame clones and leaves some out. For V, J and clone size, that table is used; D and trimming come from the DNA. This sample yields approximately 260,000 clones, of which 80% to 95% are seen a single time; 1.7% belongs to the top ten. The CDR3 is 16 residues long. The V gene's germline CDR1 is SGHRS and CDR2 YFSETQ. The V end lost 0 bases, the J end lost 4 bases, and 16 bases lay between the germline ends. In the case of this clone: Its matching antigen is unknown.

General study findings and limits: Most TCR sequences were seen very rarely across donors, but some public TCRs occurred in many. Some V segments could not be told apart, so they were left out, TRBV6-2 and TRBV6-3 among them.

The gene calls are TRBV5-1 and TRBJ1-1; D gene uncertain. This receptor was obtained from a girl aged 2 to 10 in good health and CMV-seronegative. Source material: PBMCs. The CDR3 coding sequence is TGCGCCAGCAGCTTGGTATTAGGAGGTGTGGGCACTGAAGCTTTCTTT. Protein: CASSLVLGGVGTEAFF.